The clone carrying this TCR beta chain was seen a single time. The data originate from a study of PD-L1 blockade in urothelial cancer. Overall study: Before enrollment, 0 to 3 chemotherapy regimens had been given to patients.

Sequencing was performed with immunoSEQ multiplex PCR; in TCRdb, only in-frame clones are kept and a portion is missing. Of 35,000 to 45,000 clones in the sample, around 88% were seen once. The germline V gene has CDR1 GTSNPN and CDR2 SVGIG (reference sequence). The CDR3 is 13 residues long. Trimming cost V 0 bases and J 6 bases, with 9 bases left between them. This chain uses TRBV30 with TRBJ1-5; possibly TRBD1 for D (5 bases). The receptor comes from a man in his sixties with urothelial cancer. Material: PBMCs, obtained around atezolizumab (anti-PD-L1) treatment. CDR3 nucleotides: TGTGCCTGGAGTGTGGGGCCGGGTCAGCCCCAGCATTTT. Translation gives CAWSVGPGQPQHF.